This T cell receptor beta chain was identified during a study of molecular identifiers for immune sequencing clone quantification. Study-wide points: Clones above 20 RNA copies contained over 98% of effector molecules but under 1% of naive ones.

Previously described methods and listed TCR primers were employed for the bulk TCR libraries. TCRdb itself ran the PCR reads through MiXCR, one entry per CDR3 protein. The repertoire holds about 320,000 distinct CDR3 sequences, with roughly a fifth as singletons. The CDR3 length is 14 residues. The V gene lost 0 bases and the J gene lost 3 bases, with 8 bases spanning the gap. In germline, CDR1 is LGHNA, CDR2 YSLEER. Of note for this clonotype: The antigen remains undetermined. A much larger clone differs from this one at a single base, so this may be a read error. The CDR3 does not end in the conserved phenylalanine or tryptophan, so this is likely a read error.

With RNA at 10%, 30% or 50%, naive CD8 libraries came from about 20,000 to 1,000,000 sorted cells. Naive CD8 T cells were picked out by sorting for CD8+CD4-CCR7+CD45RA+. The origin of this receptor is a human donor in good health. Some libraries in this study had Jurkat cell RNA spiked in. The chain employs TRBV4-3 and TRBJ1-1; weak D call: TRBD1 (5 bases). The sequencing input was naive CD8+ T cells from blood, with Jurkat cell RNA spiked in. The sample's subset: FACS-sorted CD8+CD4-CCR7+CD45RA+ naive T cells. CDR3 sequence (DNA): TGCGCCAGCAGCCAAGATTGGGGGGACACTGAAGCTTTCCTT. This gives the protein CASSQDWGDTEAFL.